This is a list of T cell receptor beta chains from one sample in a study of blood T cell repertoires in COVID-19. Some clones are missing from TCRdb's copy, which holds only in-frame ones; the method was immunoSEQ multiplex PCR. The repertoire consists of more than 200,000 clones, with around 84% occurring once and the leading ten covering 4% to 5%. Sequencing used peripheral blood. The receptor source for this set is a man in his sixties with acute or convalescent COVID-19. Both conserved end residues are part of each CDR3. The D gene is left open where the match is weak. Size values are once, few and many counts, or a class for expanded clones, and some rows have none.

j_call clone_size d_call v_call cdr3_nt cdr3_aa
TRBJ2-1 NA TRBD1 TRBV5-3 TGTGCCAGAAGCACGGGACAGGGAATGGACAATGAGCAGTTCTTC CARSTGQGMDNEQFF
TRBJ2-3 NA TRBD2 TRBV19 TGTGCCAGTAGGAATCGGGGACTAACCAGCACAGATACGCAGTATTTT CASRNRGLTSTDTQYF
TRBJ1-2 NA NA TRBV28 TGTGCCAGCACATCCTCGGGAAACTATGGCTACACCTTC CASTSSGNYGYTF
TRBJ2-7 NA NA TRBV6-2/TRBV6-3 TGTGCCAGCAGTCCGTCCAGGGTCCCCTACGAGCAGTACTTC CASSPSRVPYEQYF
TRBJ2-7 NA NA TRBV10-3 TGTGCCATCGGTCCCAGGGTTGACGAGCAGTACTTC CAIGPRVDEQYF
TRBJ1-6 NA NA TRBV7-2 TGTGCCAGCAGCTTATTATACCGCCCAGGGATCCTGTCACCCCTCCACTTT CASSLLYRPGILSPLHF
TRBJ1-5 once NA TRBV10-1 TGCGCCAGCAGCGATTCACAGGGTATCGATCAGCCCCAGCATTTT CASSDSQGIDQPQHF
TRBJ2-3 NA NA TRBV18 TGTGCCAGCTCACCAGGTATTAGGGCGGGGAGCACAGATACGCAGTATTTT CASSPGIRAGSTDTQYF
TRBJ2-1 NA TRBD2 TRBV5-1 TGCGCCAGCAGCTTAGGACTAGCGGGGAACAATGAGCAGTTCTTC CASSLGLAGNNEQFF
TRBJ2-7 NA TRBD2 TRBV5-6 TGTGCCAGCAGCCCCCACATAGCGGGGCCCTACGAGCAGTACTTC CASSPHIAGPYEQYF
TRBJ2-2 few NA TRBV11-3 TGTGCCAGCAGCCCAACAGGGACCGGGGAGCTGTTTTTT CASSPTGTGELFF
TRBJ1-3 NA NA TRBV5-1 TGCGCCAGCAGCTTGGGTAGTGGGCTCGGAAACACCATATATTTT CASSLGSGLGNTIYF
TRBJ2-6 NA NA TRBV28 TGTGCCAGCAGTTTAAATTGGAGATTCTCTGGGGCCAACGTCCTGACTTTC CASSLNWRFSGANVLTF
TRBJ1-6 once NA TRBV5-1 TGCGCCAGCAGCTTGGAACAGGGACGGTCACCCCTCCACTTT CASSLEQGRSPLHF
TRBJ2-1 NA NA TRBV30 TGTGCCTGGAGTGTAACCAGGCAGGAGCAGTTCTTC CAWSVTRQEQFF
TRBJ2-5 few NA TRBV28 TGTGCCAGCAGTCTAATACAGGGACCGACCCAGTACTTC CASSLIQGPTQYF
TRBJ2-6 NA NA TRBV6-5 TGTGCCAGCAGTACCCAGCGGGGGGCCAACGTCCTGACTTTC CASSTQRGANVLTF
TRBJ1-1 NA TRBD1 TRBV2 TGTGCCAGCAGTACAGGGGGACTGAACACTGAAGCTTTCTTT CASSTGGLNTEAFF
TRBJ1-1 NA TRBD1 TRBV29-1 TGCAGCGCCGAGAGGGGGCGCAACACTGAAGCTTTCTTT CSAERGRNTEAFF
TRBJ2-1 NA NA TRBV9 TGTGCCAGCAGCGTATGGGTAGCGGAGCACAATGAGCAGTTCTTC CASSVWVAEHNEQFF
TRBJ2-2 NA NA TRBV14 TGTGCCAGCAGCCAAGCCGGTACGAACACCGGGGAGCTGTTTTTT CASSQAGTNTGELFF
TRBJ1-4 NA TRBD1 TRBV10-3 TGTGCCATCAGTGACGGCAGGGGGCCTAGGGGTGAAAAACTGTTTTTT CAISDGRGPRGEKLFF
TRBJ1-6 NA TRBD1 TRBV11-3 TGTGCCAGCAGCCGGACAGGGCGAAATTCACCCCTCCACTTT CASSRTGRNSPLHF
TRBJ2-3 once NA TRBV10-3 TGTGCCATCAGTGGGGACTCCGATACGCAGTATTTT CAISGDSDTQYF